This TCR beta chain was profiled in a study of T cells in Graves' hyperthyroidism and ophthalmopathy. V was pared by 5 bases and J by 3 bases, with 4 bases of the junction left unmatched. Germline V CDR1 and CDR2: SGHTA, FQGTGA. This CDR3 has 15 amino acids. Overall study results and limits: Researchers found most expanded thyroid clonotypes above 0.001 in blood as well.

Stable Graves' hyperthyroidism denoted no ophthalmopathy progression over 18 months. Uncontrolled infection, other autoimmune disease, pregnancy and lactation each barred patients from inclusion. Used for diagnoses were clinical symptoms, serum thyroxine and TRAb, thyroid ultrasound and orbital computed tomography. Authors of the study amplified TCR beta CDR3 regions from RNA transcripts. HTBI primers were the set used in a first-round RT-PCR of the TCR CDR3. TCRdb used MiXCR to reprocess the multiplex PCR reads, holding one entry per CDR3 protein. Of around 540,000 distinct CDR3 sequences in the sample, roughly 50% were seen once. This clonotype has ten or more counts. Antigen: not known.

The receptor's source is a woman between 18 and 30 years old with Graves' hyperthyroidism. The rearrangement links TRBV7-3 to TRBJ1-5; 10 bases map to TRBD1. Specimen: peripheral blood or thyroid tissue (not recorded which). The chain's CDR3 is CASSRGQGINQPQHF. CDR3 nucleotides: TGTGCCAGCAGCCGGGGACAGGGGATCAATCAGCCCCAGCATTTT.